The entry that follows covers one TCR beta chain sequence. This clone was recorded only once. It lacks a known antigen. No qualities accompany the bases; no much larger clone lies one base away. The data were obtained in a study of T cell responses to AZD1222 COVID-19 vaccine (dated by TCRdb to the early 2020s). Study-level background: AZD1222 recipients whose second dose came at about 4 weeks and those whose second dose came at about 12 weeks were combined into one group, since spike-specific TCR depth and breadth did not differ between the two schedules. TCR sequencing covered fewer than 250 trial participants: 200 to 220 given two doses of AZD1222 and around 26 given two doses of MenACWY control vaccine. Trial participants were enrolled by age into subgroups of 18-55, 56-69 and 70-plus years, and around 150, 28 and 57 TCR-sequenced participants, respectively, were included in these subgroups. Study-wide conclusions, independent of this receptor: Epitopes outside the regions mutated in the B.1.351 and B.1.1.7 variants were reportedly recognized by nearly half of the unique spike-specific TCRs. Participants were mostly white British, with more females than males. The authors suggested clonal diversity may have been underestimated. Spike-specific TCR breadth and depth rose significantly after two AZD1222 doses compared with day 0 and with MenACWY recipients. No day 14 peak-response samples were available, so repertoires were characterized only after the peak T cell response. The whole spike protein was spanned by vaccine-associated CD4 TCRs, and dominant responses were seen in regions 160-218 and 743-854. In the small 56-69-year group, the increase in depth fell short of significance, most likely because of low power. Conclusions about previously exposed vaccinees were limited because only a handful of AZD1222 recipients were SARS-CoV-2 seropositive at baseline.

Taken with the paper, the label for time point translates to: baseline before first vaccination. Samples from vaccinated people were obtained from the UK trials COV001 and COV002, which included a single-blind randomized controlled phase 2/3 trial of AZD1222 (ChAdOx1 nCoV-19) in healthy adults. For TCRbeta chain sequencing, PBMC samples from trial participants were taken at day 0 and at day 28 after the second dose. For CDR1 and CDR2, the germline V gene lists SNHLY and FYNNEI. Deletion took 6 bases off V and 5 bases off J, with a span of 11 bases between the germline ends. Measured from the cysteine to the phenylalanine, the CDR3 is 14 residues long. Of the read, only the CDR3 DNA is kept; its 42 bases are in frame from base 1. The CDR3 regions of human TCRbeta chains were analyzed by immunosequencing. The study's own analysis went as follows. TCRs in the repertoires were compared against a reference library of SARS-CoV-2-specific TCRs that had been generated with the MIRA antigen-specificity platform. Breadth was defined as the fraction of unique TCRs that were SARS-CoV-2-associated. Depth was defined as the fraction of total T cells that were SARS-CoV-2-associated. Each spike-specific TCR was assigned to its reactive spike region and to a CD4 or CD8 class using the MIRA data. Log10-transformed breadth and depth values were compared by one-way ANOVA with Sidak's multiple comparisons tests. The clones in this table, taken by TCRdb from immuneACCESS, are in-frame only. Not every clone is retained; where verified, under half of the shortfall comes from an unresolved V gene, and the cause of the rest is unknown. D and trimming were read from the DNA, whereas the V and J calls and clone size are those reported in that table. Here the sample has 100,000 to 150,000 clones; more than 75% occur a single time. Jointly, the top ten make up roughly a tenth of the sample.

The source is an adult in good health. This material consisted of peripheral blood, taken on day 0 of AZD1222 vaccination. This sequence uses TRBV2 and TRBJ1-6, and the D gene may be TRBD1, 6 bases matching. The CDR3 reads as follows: CASSLNRDNSPLHF. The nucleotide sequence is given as TGTGCCAGCAGCCTTAACAGGGATAATTCACCCCTCCACTTT. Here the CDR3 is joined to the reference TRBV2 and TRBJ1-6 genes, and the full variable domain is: EPEVTQTPSHQVTQMGQEVILRCVPISNHLYFYWYRQILGQKVEFLVSFYNNEISEKSEIFDDQFSVERPDGSNFTLKIRSTKLEDSAMYFCASSLNRDNSPLHFGNGTRLTVT.